The clone carrying this T cell receptor (beta chain) was observed at least ten times. Its matching antigen is unknown. The CDR3 regions of TCR beta were amplified from RNA transcripts. Initially, a first-round RT-PCR of the TCR CDR3 employed the HTBI primer set. TCRdb itself ran the multiplex PCR reads through MiXCR, one entry per CDR3 protein. The profile shows more than 50,000 distinct CDR3 sequences, about 49% of them singletons. The data were obtained in a study of T cells in Graves' hyperthyroidism and ophthalmopathy. Turning to the study itself: The authors collected peripheral blood at initial diagnosis, before any treatment.

Among ophthalmopathy patients, the Clinical Activity Score reached at least 3, the NOSPECS grade reached at least 4, and duration remained under 3 months. Uncontrolled infections, other autoimmune diseases, pregnancy or lactation led to exclusion of patients. The CDR3 length is 12 residues. The V end lost 6 bases, the J end lost 2 bases, and 6 bases lay between the germline ends. Per germline, CDR1 WNHNN and CDR2 SYGVQD (reference sequence). Study-level results: Stable hyperthyroidism was told apart from ophthalmopathy by a model built on 13 V-J features.

This receptor was taken from a woman in her twenties or thirties with Graves' ophthalmopathy. The rearrangement uses TRBV10-1 and TRBJ2-3; unclear D gene. Sequencing was carried out using blood. CDR3 residues: CASRGVTDTQYF. DNA for the CDR3: TGCGCCAGCAGAGGAGTCACAGATACGCAGTATTTT.